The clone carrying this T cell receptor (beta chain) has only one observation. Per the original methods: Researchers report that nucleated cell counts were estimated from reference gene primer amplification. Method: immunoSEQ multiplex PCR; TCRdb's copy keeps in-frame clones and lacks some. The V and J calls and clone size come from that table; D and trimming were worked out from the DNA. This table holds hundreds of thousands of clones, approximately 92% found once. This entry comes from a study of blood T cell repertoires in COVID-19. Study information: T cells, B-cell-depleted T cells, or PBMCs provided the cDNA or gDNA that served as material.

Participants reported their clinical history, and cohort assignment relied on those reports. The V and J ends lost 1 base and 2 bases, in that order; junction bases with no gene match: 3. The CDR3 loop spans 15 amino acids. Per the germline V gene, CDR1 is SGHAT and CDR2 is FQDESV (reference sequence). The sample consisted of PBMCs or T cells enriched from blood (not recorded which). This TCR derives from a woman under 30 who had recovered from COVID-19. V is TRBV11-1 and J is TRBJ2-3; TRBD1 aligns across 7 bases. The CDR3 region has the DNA TGTGCCAGCAGCTTAGAGGGGACAGTCACAGATACGCAGTATTTT. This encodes CASSLEGTVTDTQYF.